One T cell receptor beta chain is described in this entry. Its antigen is not yet known. No base quality values were provided; no much bigger clone lies one nucleotide off. Taken with the paper, the label for time point translates to: baseline before first vaccination. Vaccinee samples were obtained from the UK trials COV001 and COV002, which included a single-blind randomized controlled phase 2/3 trial of AZD1222 (ChAdOx1 nCoV-19) in healthy adults. For TCRbeta chain sequencing, PBMC samples were collected from trial participants at day 0 and at day 28 after the second dose. The CDR3 regions of human TCRbeta chains were analyzed by immunosequencing. The authors' analysis ran thus. TCRs in the repertoires were matched against a reference library of SARS-CoV-2-specific TCRs that had been generated with the MIRA antigen-specificity platform. Breadth meant the fraction of unique TCRs that were SARS-CoV-2-associated, whereas depth meant the fraction of total T cells that were SARS-CoV-2-associated. Using the MIRA data, every spike-specific TCR was mapped to the spike region that the TCR reacted to and assigned to either a CD4 or a CD8 class. Log10-transformed breadth and depth values were compared by one-way ANOVA with Sidak's multiple comparisons tests. In its TCRdb copy, this immuneACCESS table keeps in-frame sequences only and misses some clones. Where compared with another copy, unresolved V genes explain less than half of these, and the others have no known cause. V, J and clone size derive from that table, while D and trimming were established from the DNA sequence. This sample is represented by 90,000 to 130,000 clones; around 90% of them were singletons. The ten most abundant clones make up around 7.8% of the sample.

The data originate from a study of T cell responses to AZD1222 COVID-19 vaccine (dated by TCRdb to 2020 to 2022). Concerning the study at large: AZD1222 recipients with second doses at about 4 weeks or about 12 weeks were pooled, because spike-specific TCR depth and breadth did not differ between schedules. A total of 230 to 250 trial participants underwent TCR sequencing, of whom roughly 210 received two doses of AZD1222 and around 26 received two doses of the MenACWY control vaccine. Trial participants were enrolled into age subgroups of 18-55, 56-69 and 70-plus years, which contained about 160, 30 and 59 TCR-sequenced participants, respectively.

Broad study findings and their caveats: Reportedly, close to half of the unique spike-specific TCRs recognized epitopes lying outside the regions that are mutated in the B.1.351 and B.1.1.7 variants. Because no day 14 peak-response samples were available, the repertoires could be characterized only after the peak T cell response. Only five to seven AZD1222 recipients were SARS-CoV-2 seropositive at baseline, limiting conclusions about previously exposed vaccinees. Most participants were white British and females outnumbered males, and the authors suggested that clonal diversity may have been underestimated. A significant rise in spike-specific TCR breadth and depth was observed after two AZD1222 doses relative to day 0 and relative to MenACWY recipients. In the small 56-69-year group, the increase in depth fell short of significance, most likely because of low power. Vaccine-associated CD4 TCRs spanned the whole spike protein, with dominant responses in regions 160-218 and 743-854.

The sample in question was peripheral blood, obtained on day 0 of AZD1222 vaccination. This TCR was sampled from an adult in good health.

The DNA sequence follows: TGTGCCAGCAGTGAACGGGTGACCTCCTACGAGCAGTACTTC. This is translated as CASSERVTSYEQYF. The chain links TRBV6-1 with TRBJ2-7; no D gene can be assigned with confidence. CDR1 and CDR2, looked up from the germline V gene, are MNHNS and SASEGT. V and J lose 2 bases and 0 bases, and a span of 8 bases separates them. From cysteine to phenylalanine, the CDR3 is 14 amino acids long. The DNA shown is the 42-base CDR3, in frame from base 1.